This T cell receptor beta chain was profiled in a study of T cells in tuberculosis. Study in general: IGRA-negative adolescents, IGRA-positive adolescents with latent tuberculosis and adults with active tuberculosis formed this South African cohort. Overall study results and limits: Classification accuracy was 87% (AUROC 0.90) with the GMM-specific repertoire.

Using immunoSEQ multiplex PCR, the repertoire was profiled, and TCRdb retains in-frame clones only, with some absent. In the table there are more than 35,000 clones, roughly 95% of which are singletons. As to this clone: Its antigen is unknown.

V was shortened by 3 bases and J by 4 bases, with 9 bases between the two germline ends. Germline loops: CDR1 SGHTA, CDR2 FQGNSA. The length of the CDR3 is 13 residues. This receptor was taken from a donor between 10 and 35 years old with latent tuberculosis or without tuberculosis infection. The chain recombines TRBV7-2 with TRBJ1-1; unclear D gene. Material: PBMCs. CDR3: CASSLSPSTEAFF. The CDR3 DNA reads as TGTGCCAGCAGCTTGTCTCCGAGCACTGAAGCTTTCTTT.